These 14 T cell receptor beta chains were sequenced from one sample in a study of T cell repertoires in aging, cancer and after chemotherapy (dated by TCRdb to between 2018 and 2020). Data came from an Illumina MiSeq. Rearranged TRB sequences spanning V, D and J segments were amplified by multiplex touch-down PCR using a mixed TRB-A/B primer pool. TCRdb's own reprocessing of the public reads used fastp at Q25 and MiXCR and kept productive beta chains. Merged by CDR3 protein, the rows form single entries marked with the most common genes and DNA. The sample table shows 3,500 to 5,000 distinct CDR3 sequences, and about 24% are seen once. Roughly 45% of the sample rests with the top ten. Instead of sorted cells or RNA, genomic DNA extracted from peripheral blood served as the source for amplifying TCR beta rearrangements. Input material: blood. The receptors shown here come from a human donor with a blood cancer.

This clonotype was recorded a few times. This chain joins TRBV19 and TRBJ1-1, with TRBD1 matching 8 bases. Germline V lookup: CDR1 LNHDA, CDR2 SQIVND (reference sequence). The V and J ends lost 1 base and 5 bases, in that order; junction bases with no gene match: 9. This CDR3 is 16 amino acids long. CDR3 in amino acids: CASSIGIRGRGTEAFF. CDR3 bases: TGTGCCAGTAGTATAGGCATCAGGGGGCGCGGAACTGAAGCTTTCTTT.

V gene TRBV14 combines with J gene TRBJ2-7, with a tentative D call TRBD2 (5 bases). V was shortened by 4 bases and J by 9 bases, with 16 bases between the two germline ends. This CDR3 is built from 13 residues. Germline CDR1 reads SGHDN; CDR2 reads FVKESK. The CDR3 spells CASSLSGAAGQYF. Here the CDR3 DNA reads TGTGCCAGCAGCCTCTCCGGTGCTGCGGGGCAGTACTTC.

Details on this clonotype: This may stem from a read error, because a much larger clone lies one nucleotide away. The chain recombines TRBV15 with TRBJ1-2; D is possibly TRBD1 (6 bases). Germline V gene sequence: CDR1 LNHNV, CDR2 YYDKDF (reference sequence). CDR3 size: 16 residues. Trimming shortened V by 8 bases and J by 0 bases, and 19 bases separated the two germline ends. CDR3 amino acids: CATGTIRQEANYGYTF. The CDR3 DNA reads as TGTGCCACCGGCACCATTCGACAGGAGGCTAACTATGGCTACACCTTC.

V usage is TRBV12-3 or TRBV12-4 and J usage is TRBJ1-6, with D hard to call. The V and J ends lost 8 bases and 0 bases respectively, with 11 bases between them. The CDR3 extends over 15 amino acids. The CDR3 nucleotides read TGTGCCAGCGGGGTTTATGGCTCCTATAATTCACCCCTCCACTTT. It codes for CASGVYGSYNSPLHF.

J is TRBJ2-7 and V is TRBV10-3; TRBD1 agrees at 7 bases. The germline V gene encodes CDR1 ENHRY and CDR2 SYGVKD. The CDR3 covers 13 residues. With V trimmed by 11 bases and J by 2 bases, 9 bases remained unmatched. Here the CDR3 DNA reads TGTGCCTCACAACCCAGGGGGACCTACGAGCAGTACTTC. This gives the protein CASQPRGTYEQYF.

This clonotype was found a few times. The rearrangement links TRBV13 to TRBJ1-3, with no clear D. Germline CDR1 is PRHDT and CDR2 is FYEKMQ (reference sequence). Between the trimmed V and J ends, which lost 2 bases and 0 bases, there was a span of 8 bases. The length of the CDR3 is 15 residues. The CDR3 reads CASSLRTYSGNTIYF. CDR3 nucleotides: TGTGCCAGCAGCTTACGGACCTACTCTGGAAACACCATATATTTT.

In its sample, this clonotype was seen a few times. The chain combines TRBV27 with TRBJ2-5, with 9 bases that match TRBD1. This CDR3 is 16 amino acids long. V gave up 4 bases and J gave up 5 bases; unmatched junction bases: 11. CDR1 and CDR2 (germline): MNHEY, SMNVEV (reference sequence). CDR3 nucleotides: TGTGCCAGCAGTTCCTCTTCTGACAGGGGGTGGGAGACCCAGTACTTC. It encodes CASSSSSDRGWETQYF.

This clonotype is categorized as medium-sized (0.01 to 0.1%). V is TRBV5-6 and J is TRBJ2-3; D possibly uses TRBD1 or TRBD2 (5 bases each). V lost 4 bases and J lost 1, with 19 bases in between. Germline CDR1 SGHDT, CDR2 YYEEEE. The CDR3 totals 17 residues. The CDR3 DNA follows: TGTGCCAGCAGCGCAATCCTCGGGGCAGTCCGCACAGATACGCAGTATTTT. It encodes CASSAILGAVRTDTQYF.

The rearrangement links TRBV10-3 to TRBJ1-1; D is possibly TRBD1 (6 bases). CDR1 ENHRY and CDR2 SYGVKD come from the germline V gene. V was shortened by 6 bases and J by 7 bases, with 15 bases between the two germline ends. The CDR3 sequence is 13 residues long. Here the CDR3 reads CAISEQGLGEAFF. The CDR3 DNA reads TGTGCCATCAGCGAACAGGGTTTGGGTGAAGCTTTCTTT.

The chain has TRBV7-9 and TRBJ2-5; TRBD1 matches at 10 bases. The V gene's germline CDR1 is SEHNR and CDR2 FQNEAQ (reference sequence). Trimming cost V 1 base and J 5 bases; bases outside gene matches: 4. CDR3 length equals 15 residues. CDR3 loop: CASSLEGTGVETQYF. In nucleotides, the CDR3 is TGTGCCAGCAGCTTAGAGGGGACAGGGGTTGAGACCCAGTACTTC.

This clonotype is labeled as medium-sized (0.01 to 0.1%). The chain has TRBV15 and TRBJ1-4; D might be TRBD1 (5 bases). Germline V gene data show CDR1 as LNHNV and CDR2 as YYDKDF (reference sequence). V lost 1 base, J lost 10 bases, and 25 bases lay in between. The CDR3 extends over 18 amino acids. CDR3 amino acids: CATSRVALGHDVGLKLFF. In DNA form, the CDR3 reads TGTGCCACCAGCAGAGTCGCACTTGGACACGACGTGGGACTAAAACTGTTTTTT. Full variable domain (missing parts from reference TRBV15 and TRBJ1-4): DAMVIQNPRYQVTQFGKPVTLSCSQTLNHNVMYWYQQKSSQAPKLLFHYYDKDFNNEADTPDNFQSRRPNTSFCFLDIRSPGLGDTAMYLCATSRVALGHDVGLKLFFGSGTQLSVL.

The chain joins TRBV5-1 to TRBJ2-5, with D possibly matching TRBD1 (5 bases). This CDR3 contains 14 residues. CDR1 is SGHRS and CDR2 is YFSETQ in the germline V gene. V shed 7 bases and J shed 2 bases, with 15 bases lying between them. CDR3 sequence: CASARGRVQETQYF. The CDR3 coding sequence is TGCGCCAGCGCTAGGGGCAGGGTTCAAGAGACCCAGTACTTC.

This clonotype was seen a few times. The CDR3 nucleotides read TGTGCCAGCAGGTATCCGGGACAGGGACCCTACGAGCAGTACTTC. Translated, it gives CASRYPGQGPYEQYF. The chain uses TRBV6-5 and TRBJ2-7, with TRBD1 matching over 9 bases. CDR3 length: 15 amino acids. Germline assignment: CDR1 MNHEY and CDR2 SVGAGI. Trimming at V came to 6 bases and at J to 2 bases, leaving 8 bases not matched to a gene.

V gene TRBV27 combines with J gene TRBJ2-3, with 11 bases matching TRBD2. The CDR3 runs 15 residues. Germline V gene data show CDR1 as MNHEY and CDR2 as SMNVEV (reference sequence). V lost 2 bases to trimming and J lost 5 bases; unmatched junction nucleotides: 3. Here the CDR3 reads CASSLGLAGGDTQYF. Here the CDR3 DNA reads TGTGCCAGCAGTTTAGGGCTAGCGGGAGGAGATACGCAGTATTTT.